This T cell receptor (beta chain) is from a study of blood T cell repertoires in COVID-19. Whole-study context: The analysed material was cDNA or gDNA that came from T cells, B-cell-depleted T cells, or PBMCs.

Sequencing was performed with immunoSEQ multiplex PCR; in TCRdb, only in-frame clones are kept and a portion is missing. The sample shows roughly 130,000 clones, 84% of them seen only once. Sequenced: peripheral blood. The sequence derives from a woman between 25 and 40 years old who had recovered from COVID-19.

The chain's CDR3 is CASNPKTGGTYEQYF. CDR3 bases: TGTGCCAGCAACCCTAAAACAGGTGGGACCTACGAGCAGTACTTC. V is TRBV11-2 and J is TRBJ2-7, with D tentatively TRBD1 (5 bases). Trimming left V 7 bases short and J 2 bases short, with 18 bases between. This CDR3 spans 15 amino acids. CDR1 and CDR2 from the germline V gene are SGHAT and FQNNGV.